The TCR beta chain described here comes from a study of cytomegalovirus exposure and HLA in healthy donors. Worth noting for this clone: At the DNA level, this CDR3 is encoded by other sequences in the same sample as well.

PCR involved 60 Vbeta and 13 Jbeta primers. Profiling relied on immunoSEQ multiplex PCR, and the TCRdb table lists in-frame clones only, not all of them. Here the sample spans 150,000 to 200,000 clones, approximately 72% being singletons. The CDR3 is 16 amino acids. Deletions cut 3 bases from V and 0 bases from J, with 9 bases between. The germline V gene has CDR1 MNHEY and CDR2 SVGAGI. The origin of this receptor is a man aged 50-60 years in good health and CMV-seronegative. V and J are TRBV6-5 and TRBJ1-6, with D maybe TRBD1 (5 bases). The sample taken for sequencing was PBMCs. CDR3 nucleotide sequence: TGTGCCAGCAGTTATGGGGGGAGCTCCTATAATTCACCCCTCCACTTT. This sequence encodes CASSYGGSSYNSPLHF.